Below are 5 T cell receptor beta chains sequenced from a single sample in a study of T cells after posttransplantation cyclophosphamide. TCRdb's table, derived via immunoSEQ multiplex PCR, lists solely in-frame clones and lacks some. The data show more than 60,000 clones, 85% to 95% seen once. The sequenced sample consisted of PBMCs. These TCRs come from a young woman in good health and a related stem cell transplant donor.

This clone was found once. The gene calls are TRBV7-8 and TRBJ1-1, with 8 nucleotides matching TRBD1. The CDR3 is made up of 15 amino acids. V trimming: 2 bases; J trimming: 1 base; junction bases outside the gene matches: 3. Germline CDR1 SGHVS, CDR2 FQNEAQ. The CDR3 bases are TGTGCCAGCAGCTTAAGTACAGGGGGGAACACTGAAGCTTTCTTT. Translation: CASSLSTGGNTEAFF.

This chain links TRBV19 with TRBJ1-2; 7 positions match TRBD1. In germline, CDR1 is LNHDA, CDR2 SQIVND (reference sequence). This CDR3 has 13 amino acids. V dropped 6 bases and J dropped 4; count of bases not matched to a gene: 5. CDR3 sequence (DNA): TGTGCCAGTAGAACCGGGACAGTCTATGGCTACACCTTC. The encoded protein is CASRTGTVYGYTF.

This sequence joins TRBV25-1 and TRBJ2-7; 7 nucleotides line up with TRBD2. The CDR3 extends over 13 amino acids. Germline V gene lookup returns CDR1 MGHDK and CDR2 SYGVNS. Trimming at V came to 3 bases and at J to 3 bases, leaving 2 bases not matched to a gene. The CDR3 DNA sequence: TGTGCCAGCAGTGACCGGGACTACTACGAGCAGTACTTC. This translates into CASSDRDYYEQYF.

For the CDR3, the DNA is TGTGCCAGCAGCCCCACAGGGGAGAATGAGCAGTTCTTC. Its translation is CASSPTGENEQFF. J is TRBJ2-1 and V is TRBV11-3; 7 bases agree with TRBD1. Germline trimming cut 5 bases from V and 7 bases from J; bases unmatched to any gene: 5. Germline loops: CDR1 SGHNT, CDR2 YENEEA. The CDR3 sequence is 13 residues long.

This clone was detected once. The chain has TRBV5-1 and TRBJ1-5; D is perhaps TRBD1 (6 bases). Looked up from germline, CDR1 is SGHRS and CDR2 is YFSETQ. The CDR3 is made up of 15 amino acids. The V end lost 0 bases, the J end lost 7 bases, and 14 bases lay between the germline ends. CDR3 DNA sequence: TGCGCCAGCAGCTTGGCGGGACAATTTTCGCAGCCCCAGCATTTT. This gives the protein CASSLAGQFSQPQHF. Supplemented by reference TRBV5-1 and TRBJ1-5, the full variable domain reads KAGVTQTPRYLIKTRGQQVTLSCSPISGHRSVSWYQQTPGQGLQFLFEYFSETQRNKGNFPGRFSGRQFSNSRSEMNVSTLELGDSALYLCASSLAGQFSQPQHFGDGTRLSIL.